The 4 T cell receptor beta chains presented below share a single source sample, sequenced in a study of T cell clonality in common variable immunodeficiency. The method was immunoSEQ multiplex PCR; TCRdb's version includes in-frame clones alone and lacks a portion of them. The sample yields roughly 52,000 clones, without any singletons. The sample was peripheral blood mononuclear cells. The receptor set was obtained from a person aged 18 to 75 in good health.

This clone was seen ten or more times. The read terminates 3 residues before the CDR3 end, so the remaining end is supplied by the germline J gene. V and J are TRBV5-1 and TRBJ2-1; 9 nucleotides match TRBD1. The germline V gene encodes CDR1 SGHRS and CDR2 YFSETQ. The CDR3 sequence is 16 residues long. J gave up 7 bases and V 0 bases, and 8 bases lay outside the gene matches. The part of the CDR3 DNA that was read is TGCGCCAGCAGCTTGGCCGTGGGGACAGGGAGAAATGAG. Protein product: CASSLAVGTGRNE. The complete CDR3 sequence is CASSLAVGTGRNEQFF. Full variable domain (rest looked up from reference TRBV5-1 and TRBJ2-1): KAGVTQTPRYLIKTRGQQVTLSCSPISGHRSVSWYQQTPGQGLQFLFEYFSETQRNKGNFPGRFSGRQFSNSRSEMNVSTLELGDSALYLCASSLAVGTGRNEQFFGPGTRLTVL.

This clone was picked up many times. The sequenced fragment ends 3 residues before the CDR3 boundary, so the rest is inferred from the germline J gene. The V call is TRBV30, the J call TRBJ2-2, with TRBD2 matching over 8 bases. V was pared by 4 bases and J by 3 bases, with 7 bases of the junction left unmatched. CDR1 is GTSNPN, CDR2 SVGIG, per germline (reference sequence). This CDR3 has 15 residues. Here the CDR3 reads CAWTRGRLDTGELFF. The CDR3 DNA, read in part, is TGTGCCTGGACTCGCGGGAGGCTCGACACCGGGGAG.

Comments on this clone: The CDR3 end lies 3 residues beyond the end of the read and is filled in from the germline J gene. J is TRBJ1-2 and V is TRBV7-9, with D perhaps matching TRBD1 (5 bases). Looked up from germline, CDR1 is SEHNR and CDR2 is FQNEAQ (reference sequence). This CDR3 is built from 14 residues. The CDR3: CASSLGQTTDTYTF. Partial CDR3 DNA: TGTGCCAGCAGCTTAGGACAGACCACAGATACC.

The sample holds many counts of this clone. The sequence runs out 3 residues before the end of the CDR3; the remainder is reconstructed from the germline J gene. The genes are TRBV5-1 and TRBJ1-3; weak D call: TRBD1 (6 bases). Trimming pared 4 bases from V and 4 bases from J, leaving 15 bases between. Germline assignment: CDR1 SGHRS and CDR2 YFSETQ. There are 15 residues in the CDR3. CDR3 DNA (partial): TGCGCCAGCAGCGAAAAGTGGGGGCCCGGAAACACC. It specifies CASSEKWGPGNT. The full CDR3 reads CASSEKWGPGNTIYF.